The sequence of this T cell receptor (beta chain) was determined in a study of tumor-infiltrating lymphocytes in primary liver carcinoma. Study-wide background: Tumors, staged T1-T3 N0M0, spanned roughly 4.2 to 11 cm. Study-wide points: Overlap between tumor regions exceeded overlap of tumor with adjacent tissue or blood. Because the samples were bulk unsorted, the study did not compare CD4+ and CD8+ repertoires.

Comment on this clonotype: The antigen is not known.

Starting material of around 460 ng total RNA yielded TCR beta cDNA via a constant-region primer. Modified slightly, ARM-PCR produced TCR beta libraries over three nested multiplex PCR rounds. MiXCR was run by TCRdb on the multiplex PCR reads, yielding one entry per CDR3 protein. The sample yields 300,000 to 400,000 distinct CDR3 sequences, about two thirds seen once. They got blood RNA out of unsorted whole blood and also pulled out germline DNA. The clonotype was recovered from a man aged 35 to 55 with primary liver carcinoma and hepatitis B virus infection. Sequencing was carried out using peripheral blood.

CDR3 sequence reads: CATLRRAGSTDTQYF. The DNA of the CDR3 is TGTGCCACCTTGCGGCGTGCAGGAAGCACAGATACGCAGTATTTT. The genes are TRBV7-2 and TRBJ2-3, with D unresolved. This CDR3 has 15 amino acids. Germline CDR1 SGHTA, CDR2 FQGNSA. The ends were cut back, 10 bases at V and 0 bases at J, with 17 bases in the middle.